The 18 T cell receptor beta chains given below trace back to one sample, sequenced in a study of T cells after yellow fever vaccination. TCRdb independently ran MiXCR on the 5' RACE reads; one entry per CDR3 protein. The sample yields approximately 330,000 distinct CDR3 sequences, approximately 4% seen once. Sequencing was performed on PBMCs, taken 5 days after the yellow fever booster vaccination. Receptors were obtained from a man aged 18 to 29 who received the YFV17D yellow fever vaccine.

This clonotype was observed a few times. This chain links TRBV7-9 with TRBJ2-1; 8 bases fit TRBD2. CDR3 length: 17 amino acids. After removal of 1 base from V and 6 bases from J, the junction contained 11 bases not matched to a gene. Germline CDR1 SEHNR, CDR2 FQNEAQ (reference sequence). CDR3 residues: CASSLGGRTSIRNEQFF. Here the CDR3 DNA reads TGTGCCAGCAGCTTAGGGGGCCGGACTAGCATTCGCAATGAGCAGTTCTTC.

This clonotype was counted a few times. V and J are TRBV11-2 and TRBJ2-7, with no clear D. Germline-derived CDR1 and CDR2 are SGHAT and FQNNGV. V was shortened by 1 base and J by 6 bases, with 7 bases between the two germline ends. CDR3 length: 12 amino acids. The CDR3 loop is CASSLGPLEQYF. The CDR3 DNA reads TGTGCCAGCAGCTTAGGCCCTCTCGAGCAGTACTTC.

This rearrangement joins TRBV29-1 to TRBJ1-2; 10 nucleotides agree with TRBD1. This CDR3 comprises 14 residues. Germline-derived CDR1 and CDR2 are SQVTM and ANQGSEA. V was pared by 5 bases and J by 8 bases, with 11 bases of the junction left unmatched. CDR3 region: CSVYETGGTGGYTF. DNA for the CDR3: TGCAGCGTTTACGAGACAGGGGGCACCGGGGGCTACACCTTC.

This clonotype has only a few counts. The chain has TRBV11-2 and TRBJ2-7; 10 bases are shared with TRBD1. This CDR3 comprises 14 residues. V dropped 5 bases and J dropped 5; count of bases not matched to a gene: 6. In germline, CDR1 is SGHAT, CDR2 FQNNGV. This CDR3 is CASSALTGGDEQYV. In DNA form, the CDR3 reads TGTGCCAGCAGCGCCCTGACAGGGGGCGACGAGCAGTACGTC.

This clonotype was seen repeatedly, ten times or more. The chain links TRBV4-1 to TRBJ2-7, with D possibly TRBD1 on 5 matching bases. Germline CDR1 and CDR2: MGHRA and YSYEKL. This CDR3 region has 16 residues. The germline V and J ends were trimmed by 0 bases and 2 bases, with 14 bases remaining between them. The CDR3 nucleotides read TGCGCCAGCAGCCAAGATGCGCAGGGCATGCCCTACGAGCAGTACGTC. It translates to CASSQDAQGMPYEQYV.

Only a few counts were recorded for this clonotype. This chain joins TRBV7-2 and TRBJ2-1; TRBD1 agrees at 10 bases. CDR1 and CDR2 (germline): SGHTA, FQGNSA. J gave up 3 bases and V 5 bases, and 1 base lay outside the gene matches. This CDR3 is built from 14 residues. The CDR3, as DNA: TGTGCCAGCAGCGGACAGGGGGACTACAATGAGCAGTTCTTC. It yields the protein CASSGQGDYNEQFF.

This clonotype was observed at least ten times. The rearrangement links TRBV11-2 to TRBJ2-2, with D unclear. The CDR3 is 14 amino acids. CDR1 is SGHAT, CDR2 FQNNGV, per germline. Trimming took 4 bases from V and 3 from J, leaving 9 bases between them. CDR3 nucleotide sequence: TGTGCCAGCAGCTCCCACGGATACACCGGGGAGCTGTTTTTT. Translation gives CASSSHGYTGELFF.

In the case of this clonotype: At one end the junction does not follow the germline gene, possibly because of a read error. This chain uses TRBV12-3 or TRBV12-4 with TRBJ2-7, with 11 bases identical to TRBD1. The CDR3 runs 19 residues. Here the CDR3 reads CASRKWTGGSPGASYEEYF. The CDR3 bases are TGTGCCAGCCGAAAGTGGACAGGGGGCTCCCCAGGGGCGTCCTACGAGGAGTACTTC.

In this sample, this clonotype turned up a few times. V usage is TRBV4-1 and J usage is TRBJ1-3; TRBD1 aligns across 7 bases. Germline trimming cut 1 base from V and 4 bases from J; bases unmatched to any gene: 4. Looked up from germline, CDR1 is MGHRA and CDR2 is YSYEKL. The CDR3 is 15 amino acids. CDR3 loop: CASSQARTGGNTIYF. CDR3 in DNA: TGCGCCAGCAGCCAAGCTCGGACAGGAGGAAACACCATATATTTT.

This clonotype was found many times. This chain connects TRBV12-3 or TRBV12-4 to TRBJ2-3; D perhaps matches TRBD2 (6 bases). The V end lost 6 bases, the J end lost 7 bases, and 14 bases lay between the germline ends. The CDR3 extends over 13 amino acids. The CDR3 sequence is CASRPGVVNTQYF. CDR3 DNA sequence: TGTGCCAGCAGACCGGGGGTCGTGAATACGCAGTATTTT.

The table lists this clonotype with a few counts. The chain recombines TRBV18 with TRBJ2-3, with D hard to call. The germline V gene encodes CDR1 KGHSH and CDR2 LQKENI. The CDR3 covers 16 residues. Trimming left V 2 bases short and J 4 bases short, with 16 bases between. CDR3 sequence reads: CASSPRTGLSADTQYF. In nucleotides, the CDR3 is TGTGCCAGCTCACCAAGGACGGGCCTGAGCGCAGATACGCAGTATTTT.

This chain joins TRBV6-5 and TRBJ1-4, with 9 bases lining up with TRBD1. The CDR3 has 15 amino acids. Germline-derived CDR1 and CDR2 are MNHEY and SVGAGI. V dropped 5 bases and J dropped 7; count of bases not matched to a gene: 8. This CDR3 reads CASSLRRQGVEKLFF. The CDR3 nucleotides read TGTGCCAGCAGTCTACGAAGACAGGGGGTTGAAAAACTGTTTTTT.

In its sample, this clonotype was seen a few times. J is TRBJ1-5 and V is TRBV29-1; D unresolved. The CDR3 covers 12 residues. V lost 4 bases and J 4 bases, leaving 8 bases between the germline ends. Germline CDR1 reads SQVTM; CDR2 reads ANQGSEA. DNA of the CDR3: TGCAGCGTTGGTGGATTAAATCAGCCCCAGCATTTT. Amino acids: CSVGGLNQPQHF.

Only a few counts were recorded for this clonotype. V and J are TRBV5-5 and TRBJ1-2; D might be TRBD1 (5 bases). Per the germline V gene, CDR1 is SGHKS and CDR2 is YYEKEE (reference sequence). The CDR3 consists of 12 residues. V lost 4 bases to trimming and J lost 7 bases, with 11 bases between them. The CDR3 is CASSTGGFGYTF. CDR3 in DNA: TGTGCCAGCAGCACCGGGGGGTTTGGCTACACCTTC.

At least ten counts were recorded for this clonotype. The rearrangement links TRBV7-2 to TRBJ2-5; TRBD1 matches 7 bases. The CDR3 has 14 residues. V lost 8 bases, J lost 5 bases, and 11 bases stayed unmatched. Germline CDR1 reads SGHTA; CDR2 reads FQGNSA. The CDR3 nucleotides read TGTGCCAGCGGAGAGGGACAGTTGAGGGAGACCCAGTACTTC. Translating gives CASGEGQLRETQYF.

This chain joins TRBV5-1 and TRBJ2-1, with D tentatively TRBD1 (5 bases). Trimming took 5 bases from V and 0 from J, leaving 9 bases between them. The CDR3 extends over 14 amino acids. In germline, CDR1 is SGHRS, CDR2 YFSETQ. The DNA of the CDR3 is TGCGCCAGCAGAAGACAGAGCTCCTACAATGAGCAGTTCTTC. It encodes CASRRQSSYNEQFF.

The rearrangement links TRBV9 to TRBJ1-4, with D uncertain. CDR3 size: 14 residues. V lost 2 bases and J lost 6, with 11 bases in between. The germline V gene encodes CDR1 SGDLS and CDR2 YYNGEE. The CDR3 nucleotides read TGTGCCAGCAGCGTTACCGGGTCGCATGAAAAACTGTTTTTT. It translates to CASSVTGSHEKLFF.

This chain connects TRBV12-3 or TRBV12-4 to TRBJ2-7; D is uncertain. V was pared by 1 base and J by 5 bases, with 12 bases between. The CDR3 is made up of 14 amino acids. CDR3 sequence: CASSLEAGRHEQYF. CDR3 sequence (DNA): TGTGCCAGCAGTTTAGAGGCCGGCCGACACGAGCAGTACTTC.